This T cell receptor (beta chain) was retrieved from a study of cytomegalovirus exposure and HLA in healthy donors. Points from the study as a whole: Some V segments, including TRBV6-2 and TRBV6-3, were excluded as indistinguishable. For TCR beta chains, V- and J-gene trimming was later linked to a missense DCLRE1C variant. DRB1 showed the most TCR associations and HLA-C the fewest in a later analysis, as rates varied by HLA locus. Confirmation was obtained in vitro that a few CMV-associated chains are specific for CMV antigens.

Notes on this clone: Its antigen is still unknown.

PCR was performed using 60 Vbeta and 13 Jbeta primers. Sequencing used immunoSEQ multiplex PCR; TCRdb keeps in-frame clones, though not all of them. The sample lists around 200,000 clones; about four fifths were seen once. V shed 2 bases, J shed 7 bases, and the junction held 6 bases outside the gene matches. The CDR3 sequence is 16 residues long. Germline lookup yields CDR1 LGHNA and CDR2 YSLEER. Sequenced material: PBMCs. V gene TRBV4-3 combines with J gene TRBJ1-6, with 9 bases lining up with TRBD1. The receptor's source is a woman aged 45 to 65 in good health and CMV-seropositive. CDR3 protein: CASSQRTGAGNSPLHF. CDR3 nucleotide sequence: TGCGCCAGCAGCCAAAGGACAGGGGCGGGAAATTCACCCCTCCACTTT.